One sample yielded the 30 T cell receptor beta chains listed below, sequenced in a study of blood T cells in healthy people across ages. Primed by a sample-barcoded 5' primer and a J-beta primer mix, a second PCR proceeded for roughly 6 to 12 cycles. MiXCR, run by TCRdb on the 5' RACE reads, gives a single entry per CDR3 protein. Among roughly 800,000 distinct CDR3 sequences listed, nearly 60% were seen once. Sample: blood. These receptors came from a man aged 30 to 39 in good health.

V is TRBV30 and J is TRBJ2-5, with D uncertain. The ends were cut back, 3 bases at V and 2 bases at J, with 13 bases in the middle. The CDR3 length is 14 residues. The germline gives CDR1 GTSNPN, CDR2 SVGIG (reference sequence). CDR3 coding DNA: TGTGCCTGGAGCAGCTCCCCTCTGCAAGAGACCCAGTACTTC. This gives the protein CAWSSSPLQETQYF.

This clonotype was recorded once. The chain uses TRBV3-1 and TRBJ2-1, with TRBD1 identical over 7 bases. The end of the DNA fits TRBJ2-7 better, so the J call may be wrong. The CDR3 runs 15 residues. CDR1 LGHDT and CDR2 YNNKEL come from the germline V gene (reference sequence). The CDR3 region is CASSQGQGAYNEQYF. DNA of the CDR3: TGTGCCAGCAGCCAAGGACAGGGTGCCTACAATGAGCAGTACTTC.

This clonotype was seen only a few times. The chain recombines TRBV20-1 with TRBJ2-7, with 9 bases that match TRBD2. The V gene end was trimmed by 3 bases and the J gene end by 2 bases; junction bases not matched to a gene: 8. Looked up from germline, CDR1 is DFQATT and CDR2 is SNEGSKA (reference sequence). The CDR3 spans 15 residues. The CDR3 loop is CSASYWAGGTYEQYF. CDR3 nucleotide sequence: TGCAGTGCTAGTTATTGGGCGGGGGGGACCTACGAGCAGTACTTC.

CDR3: CASSLDPQGPNYGYTF. In DNA, the CDR3 is TGTGCCAGCAGCTTGGACCCGCAGGGACCCAACTATGGCTACACCTTC. The chain is built from TRBV7-9 and TRBJ1-2; a weak D match, TRBD1 (5 bases). This CDR3 is 16 amino acids long. Trimming pared 3 bases from V and 2 bases from J, leaving 16 bases between. CDR1 is SEHNR and CDR2 is FQNEAQ in the germline V gene (reference sequence).

The chain combines TRBV6-5 with TRBJ2-1; TRBD2 agrees at 9 bases. The junction had 9 bases not matched to a gene; V was cut back by 4 bases and J by 8 bases. Germline CDR1 is MNHEY and CDR2 is SVGAGI. The CDR3 covers 15 residues. CDR3: CASSLPGLALDEQFF. The DNA for the CDR3 is TGTGCCAGCAGTTTACCGGGACTAGCTCTCGATGAGCAGTTCTTC.

The V gene is TRBV4-3, the J gene TRBJ2-3; 9 positions agree with TRBD2. Losses at the gene ends were 1 base for V and 6 bases for J; bases not matched to a gene: 5. The CDR3 runs 15 residues. CDR1 LGHNA and CDR2 YSLEER come from the germline V gene. CDR3 region: CASSQVAGGFDTQYF. The CDR3 DNA reads as TGCGCCAGCAGCCAAGTTGCGGGAGGGTTCGATACGCAGTATTTT.

The V call is TRBV27, the J call TRBJ2-7, with 10 bases identical to TRBD2. Trimming took 4 bases from V and 2 from J; bases not matched to a gene: 2. Germline loops: CDR1 MNHEY, CDR2 SMNVEV (reference sequence). CDR3 size: 14 residues. The CDR3 here is CASSWGLATYEQYF. The CDR3, as DNA: TGTGCCAGCAGTTGGGGACTAGCGACCTACGAGCAGTACTTC.

The chain has TRBV5-6 and TRBJ2-1; a possible D gene is TRBD2 (6 bases). Germline CDR1 and CDR2: SGHDT and YYEEEE. The V and J ends lost 3 bases and 3 bases respectively, with 16 bases between them. The CDR3 length is 16 residues. CDR3 sequence reads: CASSSPQEGHYNEQFF. The CDR3 DNA reads TGTGCCAGCAGCTCACCCCAGGAGGGTCACTACAATGAGCAGTTCTTC. Using reference TRBV5-6 and TRBJ2-1 for the parts outside the CDR3, the full variable domain is DAGVTQSPTHLIKTRGQQVTLRCSPKSGHDTVSWYQQALGQGPQFIFQYYEEEERQRGNFPDRFSGHQFPNYSSELNVNALLLGDSALYLCASSSPQEGHYNEQFFGPGTRLTVL.

This clonotype came up a few times. The V and J genes are TRBV24-1 and TRBJ2-5; 8 bases match TRBD1. The V gene's germline CDR1 is KGHDR and CDR2 SFDVKD. This CDR3 region has 15 residues. The V segment lost 10 bases and the J segment 0 bases; nucleotides outside the gene matches: 9. This chain's CDR3 is CATLRDRHYQETQYF. DNA of the CDR3: TGTGCCACTCTCCGGGACAGGCATTACCAAGAGACCCAGTACTTC.

The genes are TRBV28 and TRBJ1-4, with D possibly matching TRBD1 (6 bases). Germline values: CDR1 MDHEN, CDR2 SYDVKM. CDR3 length: 15 amino acids. V was trimmed by 6 bases and J by 2 bases, leaving 13 bases between them. CDR3 protein: CASSAWGATNEKLFF. In nucleotides, the CDR3 is TGTGCCAGCAGCGCTTGGGGGGCGACTAATGAAAAACTGTTTTTT.

The chain recombines TRBV5-1 with TRBJ2-5; D call uncertain. The length of the CDR3 is 16 residues. The V and J ends lost 1 base and 11 bases respectively, with 24 bases between them. Germline-derived CDR1 and CDR2 are SGHRS and YFSETQ. Here the CDR3 reads CASSLRAMSHPRNQYF. The DNA for the CDR3 is TGCGCCAGCAGCTTGCGGGCTATGTCCCACCCCAGGAATCAGTACTTC.

The V call is TRBV27, the J call TRBJ1-1, with 7 bases aligning to TRBD1. Germline CDR1 is MNHEY and CDR2 is SMNVEV (reference sequence). This CDR3 has 15 residues. Trimming at V came to 6 bases and at J to 6 bases, leaving 13 bases not matched to a gene. CDR3: CASSRIQGLTAEAFF. CDR3 nucleotides: TGTGCCAGCAGCCGCATACAGGGGCTTACCGCTGAAGCTTTCTTT.

This chain joins TRBV28 and TRBJ2-1; TRBD2 is a possible D gene (6 bases). The J call may be in error: the DNA end matches TRBJ2-7 better. Germline values: CDR1 MDHEN, CDR2 SYDVKM. This CDR3 contains 13 residues. The chain's CDR3 is CASSLSIGSEQYF. The CDR3 nucleotides are TGTGCCAGCAGTTTAAGTATCGGGAGTGAGCAGTACTTC.

This chain uses TRBV5-1 with TRBJ1-2; D gene ambiguous. CDR1 and CDR2 from the germline V gene are SGHRS and YFSETQ. The V end was cut by 4 bases, the J end by 0 bases, with 10 bases between. This CDR3 has 14 amino acids. The CDR3 loop reads CASSPQPSNYGYTF. CDR3 in DNA: TGCGCCAGCAGCCCTCAACCCTCTAACTATGGCTACACCTTC. The whole variable domain, remainder taken from reference TRBV5-1 and TRBJ1-2, is KAGVTQTPRYLIKTRGQQVTLSCSPISGHRSVSWYQQTPGQGLQFLFEYFSETQRNKGNFPGRFSGRQFSNSRSEMNVSTLELGDSALYLCASSPQPSNYGYTFGSGTRLTVV.

A note on this clonotype: The limits of the CDR3 on the DNA are not certain, so only TCRdb's listed CDR3 is given. The chain joins TRBV15 to TRBJ1-2; the DNA was not compared with TRBD1, the D call given in the table. The germline V gene encodes CDR1 LNHNV and CDR2 YYDKDF (reference sequence). Both ends counted, the CDR3 spans 17 residues. This CDR3 reads CATSSRCSGQGHYGYTF.

The chain carries TRBV29-1 and TRBJ2-5; no reliable D call. This CDR3 has 12 residues. The V gene's germline CDR1 is SQVTM and CDR2 ANQGSEA. V lost 8 bases to trimming and J lost 5 bases, with 15 bases between them. CDR3 in DNA: TGCAGCACCAAGCCGGTGGGGGAGACCCAGTACTTC. It codes for CSTKPVGETQYF.

This clonotype was found once. This sequence joins TRBV6-5 and TRBJ2-4, with TRBD2 as a possible D gene (6 bases). The end of the DNA is better explained by TRBJ2-7, so the J call may be wrong. CDR3 length equals 16 residues. Germline-derived CDR1 and CDR2 are MNHEY and SVGAGI. CDR3 region: CASSYSGSGPRYEQYF. Written as DNA, the CDR3 is TGTGCCAGCAGTTACTCCGGGAGCGGGCCGCGCTACGAGCAGTACTTC.

The V call is TRBV7-9, the J call TRBJ1-1, with a possible D match to TRBD1 (6 bases). The CDR3 sequence is 12 residues long. Trimming took 6 bases from V and 8 from J, leaving 13 bases between them. From germline, CDR1 is SEHNR and CDR2 FQNEAQ (reference sequence). The CDR3 reads CASSGGTGEAFF. DNA for the CDR3: TGTGCCAGCAGTGGGGGCACGGGAGAAGCTTTCTTT.

The chain links TRBV4-1 to TRBJ2-1, with 9 positions matching TRBD1. V lost 2 bases, J lost 3 bases, and 5 bases stayed unmatched. The germline CDR1 and CDR2 sequences are MGHRA and YSYEKL. The CDR3 spans 16 residues. This CDR3 reads CASSQKGGQGYNEQFF. DNA of the CDR3: TGCGCCAGCAGCCAAAAGGGGGGACAGGGCTACAATGAGCAGTTCTTC.

V usage is TRBV29-1 and J usage is TRBJ2-7; the D is unclear. Between the trimmed V and J ends, which lost 3 bases and 0 bases, there was a span of 6 bases. Per the germline V gene, CDR1 is SQVTM and CDR2 is ANQGSEA. The CDR3 is made up of 12 amino acids. This CDR3 reads CSVEADSYEQYF. As DNA, the CDR3 is TGCAGCGTTGAGGCCGACTCCTACGAGCAGTACTTC.

Only a few counts were recorded for this clonotype. The rearrangement joins TRBV7-2 to TRBJ1-2; tentative D call: TRBD1 (5 bases). V dropped 1 base and J dropped 6 bases, with 15 bases sitting between them. The CDR3 sequence is 15 residues long. Germline-derived CDR1 and CDR2 are SGHTA and FQGNSA. The DNA of the CDR3 is TGTGCCAGCAGCTTAGGAGGGCCGGGGCTGGATGGCTACACCTTC. It translates to CASSLGGPGLDGYTF.

The sample holds a few counts of this clonotype. The genes are TRBV5-5 and TRBJ2-1, with D tentatively TRBD1 (6 bases). This CDR3 spans 13 amino acids. CDR1 SGHKS and CDR2 YYEKEE come from the germline V gene (reference sequence). Trimming removed 8 bases at V and 10 bases at J, with 19 bases between. Here the CDR3 DNA reads TGTGCCAGTTCGCTTCCCTCAGGGGACGAGCAGTTCTTC. Protein sequence: CASSLPSGDEQFF.

The rearrangement uses TRBV5-1 and TRBJ2-1; 8 nucleotides line up with TRBD2. Germline V lookup: CDR1 SGHRS, CDR2 YFSETQ. The V gene end was trimmed by 0 bases and the J gene end by 6 bases; junction bases not matched to a gene: 5. The CDR3 covers 15 residues. This CDR3 reads CASSLDGTSVNEQFF. In DNA form, the CDR3 reads TGCGCCAGCAGCTTGGACGGGACTAGTGTCAATGAGCAGTTCTTC.

This sequence joins TRBV7-2 and TRBJ2-7; TRBD1 matches 7 bases. The CDR3 consists of 14 residues. Germline V lookup: CDR1 SGHTA, CDR2 FQGNSA. Trimming took 5 bases from V and 3 from J; bases not matched to a gene: 7. The CDR3 nucleotides are TGTGCCAGCAGCCCGGGACAGTTGTTCTACGAGCAGTACTTC. It encodes CASSPGQLFYEQYF.

This chain connects TRBV27 to TRBJ2-5; D tentatively fits TRBD1 or TRBD2 (5 bases each). V was cut by 0 bases and J by 5 bases, with 16 bases left in between. Germline V gene lookup returns CDR1 MNHEY and CDR2 SMNVEV (reference sequence). This CDR3 spans 16 amino acids. CDR3 bases: TGTGCCAGCAGTTTATCACCAGGGCTAGCCCGGGAGACCCAGTACTTC. Protein product: CASSLSPGLARETQYF.

This clonotype has only a few counts. J is TRBJ1-2 and V is TRBV7-2, with D tentatively TRBD1 (5 bases). V lost 7 bases and J lost 7, with 22 bases in between. There are 15 residues in the CDR3. The germline V gene has CDR1 SGHTA and CDR2 FQGNSA. The CDR3 DNA follows: TGTGCCAGCACCCAGAGGGATGGGGCAACGGGTGGCTACACCTTC. Amino acids: CASTQRDGATGGYTF.

In regard to this clonotype: The junction shows a germline mismatch at one end, possibly a read error. The J gene is TRBJ2-3, the V gene TRBV3-1; D is ambiguous. The CDR3 spans 12 residues. Germline V gene lookup returns CDR1 LGHDT and CDR2 YNNKEL (reference sequence). The CDR3 DNA is TGCGCCAGCAGCCATTTTCCAGATACGCAGTATTTT. Translation: CASSHFPDTQYF.

This chain uses TRBV7-2 with TRBJ2-3, with TRBD2 matching 7 bases. Germline CDR1 SGHTA, CDR2 FQGNSA. The CDR3 consists of 15 residues. The V and J ends lost 5 bases and 0 bases, in that order; junction bases with no gene match: 5. This CDR3 is CASSPGTTSTDTQYF. The CDR3 DNA follows: TGTGCCAGCAGCCCCGGGACTACTAGCACAGATACGCAGTATTTT.

This chain uses TRBV18 with TRBJ2-4; a weak D match, TRBD2 (6 bases). Gene TRBJ2-5 matches the end of the DNA better, so the J call may be wrong. This CDR3 region has 14 residues. Germline-derived CDR1 and CDR2 are KGHSH and LQKENI. The CDR3 sequence is CASSPRDSEKTQYF. CDR3 nucleotide sequence: TGTGCCAGCTCACCTCGGGACTCCGAGAAGACCCAGTACTTC.

The chain recombines TRBV7-2 with TRBJ2-1; D call uncertain. The CDR3 has 16 amino acids. Germline loops: CDR1 SGHTA, CDR2 FQGNSA. The ends were cut back, 2 bases at V and 7 bases at J, with 18 bases in the middle. The CDR3 bases are TGTGCCAGCAGCTTAAGGACGCCTCTCTTGGGGAATGAGCAGTTCTTC. Protein sequence: CASSLRTPLLGNEQFF.